This T cell receptor beta chain appears in the sequencing data of a study of a mutant IDH1 vaccine in newly diagnosed glioma. The overall study: Vaccination followed radiotherapy alone by 4-6 weeks, or accompanied temozolomide cycles. Treated patients comprised 62.5% males and roughly 40% females, mean age about 44 years. Most patients had radiochemotherapy with temozolomide before enrollment; others had one alone.

Study-wide results and limits: Across multiple MHC alleles, roughly 93% of patients had vaccine-induced responses.

TCRdb's copy holds only in-frame clones and misses some; the assay was immunoSEQ multiplex PCR. The data contain roughly 39,000 clones, about four fifths of them singletons. Documented time point: week 5, during vaccination. Vaccinated patients received 300 ug of mutant IDH1 20-mer peptide per dose, with topical imiquimod. V was trimmed by 2 bases and J by 0 bases, leaving 9 bases between them. This CDR3 region has 14 residues. CDR1 and CDR2 from the germline V gene are GTSNPN and SVGIG (reference sequence). Comments on this clone: The antigen remains unidentified.

Material: PBMCs, obtained from a glioma patient whose treatment included an IDH1 peptide vaccine. This sequence originates from a man aged 35 to 55 with glioma. The chain combines TRBV30 with TRBJ2-3; D possibly corresponds to TRBD2 (5 bases). The CDR3 nucleotides are TGTGCCTGGAGTTCCAGCGGAAGCACAGATACGCAGTATTTT. Translated: CAWSSSGSTDTQYF.